The T cell receptor (beta chain) described here comes from a study of early T cells in non-severe SARS-CoV-2 infection. Across the study: Sequenced material consisted of bulk RNA (from unsorted whole blood), and chains were unpaired.

The germline gives CDR1 GTSNPN, CDR2 SVGIG (reference sequence). CDR3 size: 13 residues. Trimming took 4 bases from V and 5 from J, leaving 13 bases between them. General study findings and limits: Sequences matched to VDJdb favored anti-spike CD8 responses, while private and CD4 specificities were missed.

This clonotype was counted a few times. The antigen remains unidentified. Researchers attached unique molecular identifiers to individual cDNA molecules. TCRdb ran MiXCR on the 5' RACE reads and lists one entry per CDR3 protein. The sample includes about 45,000 distinct CDR3 sequences, roughly 12% seen only once; the top ten take 20% to 25%. Source material: whole blood. The receptor was isolated from an adult who was a healthcare worker with PCR-confirmed SARS-CoV-2 infection or an uninfected control (not recorded which). The V gene is TRBV30, the J gene TRBJ2-3; D uncertain. Here the CDR3 DNA reads TGTGCCTGGACGTCGGGTGACGGAGATACGCAGTATTTT. Translation: CAWTSGDGDTQYF.